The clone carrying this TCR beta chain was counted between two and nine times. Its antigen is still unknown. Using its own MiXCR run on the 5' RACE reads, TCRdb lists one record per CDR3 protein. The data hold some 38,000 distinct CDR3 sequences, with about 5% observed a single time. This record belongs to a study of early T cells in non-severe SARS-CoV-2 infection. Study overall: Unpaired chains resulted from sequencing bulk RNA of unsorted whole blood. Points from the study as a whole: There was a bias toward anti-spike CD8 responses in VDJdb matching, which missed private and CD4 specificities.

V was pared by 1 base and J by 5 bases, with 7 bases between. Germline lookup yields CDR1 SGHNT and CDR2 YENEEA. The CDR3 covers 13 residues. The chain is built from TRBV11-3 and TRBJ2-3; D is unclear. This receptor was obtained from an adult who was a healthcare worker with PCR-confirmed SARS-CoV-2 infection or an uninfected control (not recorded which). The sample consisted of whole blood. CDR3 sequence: CASSLGHRDTQYF. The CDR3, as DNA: TGTGCCAGCAGCTTAGGGCACAGAGATACGCAGTATTTT.